What follows is one TCR beta chain and its context. Antigen unknown. This entry comes from a study of cytomegalovirus exposure and HLA in healthy donors. Whole-study context: As released early, the data held approximately 80 million unique TCRs from HLA-typed donors.

Overall study results and limits: Researchers left out some V segments, among them TRBV6-2 and TRBV6-3, as indistinguishable. Upon later analysis, TCR association rates were observed to vary by HLA locus, being highest for DRB1 and lowest for HLA-C.

The length of the CDR3 is 13 residues. CDR1 is SGHTA and CDR2 is FQGTGA in the germline V gene. The trim removed 5 bases at V and 4 bases at J, leaving 3 bases unmatched. PCR employed 60 Vbeta and 13 Jbeta primers. Repertoires were generated with immunoSEQ multiplex PCR, while TCRdb's copy carries only in-frame clones and drops some. The data hold fewer than 200,000 clones, with more than 80% observed a single time. V usage is TRBV7-3 and J usage is TRBJ2-3; 7 positions agree with TRBD1. The specimen was PBMCs. The clonotype originates from a woman aged 18-29 years in good health and CMV-seropositive. The CDR3, as DNA: TGTGCCAGCAGCCCCACAGGGGCAGATACGCAGTATTTT. Amino acid sequence: CASSPTGADTQYF.